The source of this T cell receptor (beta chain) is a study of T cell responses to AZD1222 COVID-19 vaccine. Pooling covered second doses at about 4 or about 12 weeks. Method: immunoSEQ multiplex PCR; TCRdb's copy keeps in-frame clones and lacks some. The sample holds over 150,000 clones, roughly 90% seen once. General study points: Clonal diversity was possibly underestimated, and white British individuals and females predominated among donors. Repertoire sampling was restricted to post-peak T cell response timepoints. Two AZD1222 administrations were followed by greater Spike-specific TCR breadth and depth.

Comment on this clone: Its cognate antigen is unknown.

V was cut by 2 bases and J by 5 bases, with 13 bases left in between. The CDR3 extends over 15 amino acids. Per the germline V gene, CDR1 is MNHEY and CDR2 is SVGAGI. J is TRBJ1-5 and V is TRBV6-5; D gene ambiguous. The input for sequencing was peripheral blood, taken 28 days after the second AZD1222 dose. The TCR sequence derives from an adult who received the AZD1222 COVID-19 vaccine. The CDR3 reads CASSYRPGGDQPQHF. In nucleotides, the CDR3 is TGTGCCAGCAGTTACCGGCCCGGTGGGGATCAGCCCCAGCATTTT.